These 10 T cell receptor beta chains originate from one sample sequenced in a study of T cell responses to AZD1222 COVID-19 vaccine. TCRdb keeps only in-frame clones here, not all; method: immunoSEQ multiplex PCR. Among around 130,000 clones listed, around 90% were seen once. Sample: peripheral blood, taken on day 0 of AZD1222 vaccination. The receptors shown here come from an adult in good health.

This sequence joins TRBV2 and TRBJ1-4; D may be TRBD1 (6 bases). Trimming removed 6 bases at V and 4 bases at J, with 21 bases between. The CDR3 is 17 residues long. The germline gives CDR1 SNHLY, CDR2 FYNNEI. This CDR3 is CASRLSPGGQYNEKLFF. The DNA for the CDR3 is TGTGCCAGCAGGCTAAGCCCCGGGGGCCAATATAATGAAAAACTGTTTTTT.

The rearrangement links TRBV15 to TRBJ1-1; 8 positions agree with TRBD1. With 3 bases clipped from V and 5 bases from J, the junction kept 8 bases outside the gene matches. In germline, CDR1 is LNHNV, CDR2 YYDKDF (reference sequence). The CDR3 is 15 amino acids. The CDR3 reads CATSRQRTGRTEAFF. In nucleotides, the CDR3 is TGTGCCACCAGCAGGCAAAGGACAGGGCGAACTGAAGCTTTCTTT.

The J gene is TRBJ1-2, the V gene TRBV7-3; D is possibly TRBD1 (6 bases). CDR3 length equals 17 residues. The V gene's germline CDR1 is SGHTA and CDR2 FQGTGA. V gave up 5 bases and J gave up 0 bases, with 19 bases separating them. The CDR3 region is CASSASYTGTANYGYTF. The CDR3 DNA follows: TGTGCCAGCAGCGCGAGCTATACAGGGACCGCTAACTATGGCTACACCTTC.

Remarks on this clone: This sample includes further DNA sequences coding for the same CDR3. The chain employs TRBV18 and TRBJ1-1; D may be TRBD1 (6 bases). The germline V gene encodes CDR1 KGHSH and CDR2 LQKENI. V was clipped by 3 bases and J by 1 base, with 6 bases between them. The CDR3 totals 13 residues. The CDR3 nucleotides are TGTGCCAGCTCACCGGGACAGAACACTGAAGCTTTCTTT. Amino acid sequence: CASSPGQNTEAFF.

The chain recombines TRBV6-5 with TRBJ1-5; tentatively, D is TRBD1 (5 bases). The CDR3 length is 14 residues. V was cut by 6 bases and J by 1 base, with 10 bases left in between. Germline V gives CDR1 MNHEY, CDR2 SVGAGI. The CDR3 spells CASRAPGSNQPQHF. In DNA form, the CDR3 reads TGTGCCAGCAGGGCCCCAGGGAGCAATCAGCCCCAGCATTTT.

The V gene is TRBV12-3 or TRBV12-4, the J gene TRBJ2-5, with TRBD2 as a possible D gene (5 bases). V was pared by 6 bases and J by 7 bases, with 12 bases between. This CDR3 comprises 12 residues. The CDR3 protein is CASSKGGGTQYF. The CDR3 bases are TGTGCCAGCAGCAAGGGTGGAGGGACCCAGTACTTC.

V and J are TRBV7-8 and TRBJ1-6, with D perhaps TRBD1 (5 bases). The CDR3 has 15 residues. Trimming stripped 2 bases from V and 7 bases from J, with 12 bases between. Germline V gives CDR1 SGHVS, CDR2 FQNEAQ. CDR3 region: CASSLPLGENSPLHF. CDR3 nucleotide sequence: TGTGCCAGCAGCTTACCCCTGGGGGAAAATTCACCCCTCCACTTT.

V usage is TRBV29-1 and J usage is TRBJ2-5; TRBD2 agrees at 13 bases. Germline V gene sequence: CDR1 SQVTM, CDR2 ANQGSEA. The CDR3 has 18 amino acids. V shed 6 bases, J shed 5 bases, and the junction held 18 bases outside the gene matches. The CDR3 loop reads CSVPPRLAGGWEVETQYF. In DNA form, the CDR3 reads TGCAGCGTCCCCCCCCGACTAGCGGGGGGCTGGGAGGTGGAGACCCAGTACTTC.

This chain uses TRBV7-8 with TRBJ2-3; D is possibly TRBD1 (5 bases). Per the germline V gene, CDR1 is SGHVS and CDR2 is FQNEAQ. This CDR3 is 16 amino acids long. The V and J ends lost 5 bases and 4 bases respectively, with 19 bases between them. The CDR3 DNA is TGTGCCAGCAGCCACCGACAGATTTTCGGCGCAGATACGCAGTATTTT. It encodes CASSHRQIFGADTQYF.

This CDR3 reads CASSHERGHNSPLHF. The CDR3 coding sequence is TGCGCCAGCAGCCACGAGAGGGGGCATAATTCACCCCTCCACTTT. This chain uses TRBV4-3 with TRBJ1-6; 7 bases map to TRBD1. The V and J ends lost 3 bases and 5 bases, in that order; junction bases with no gene match: 4. This CDR3 contains 15 residues. Germline V gene data show CDR1 as LGHNA and CDR2 as YSLEER.